Listed below are T cell receptor beta chains from one sample, sequenced in a study of CD8+ T cells in alopecia areata. Method: immunoSEQ multiplex PCR; TCRdb's copy keeps in-frame clones and lacks some. Altogether some 180,000 clones are present, roughly 60% being singletons, with the ten largest covering about 1.7%. Sequenced here: CD4+ T cells sorted from blood, sampled at week 0. Source of these receptors: a human donor with alopecia areata. The CDR3 runs from the conserved cysteine through the conserved F or W. D genes are given only for firm matches. Size is omitted from some rows. Given values are once, few, many or a class for expanded clones.

CDR3aa	CDR3nt	d_gene	v_gene	abundance	j_gene
CAKTSGEETQYF	TGTGCCAAGACTAGCGGGGAAGAGACCCAGTACTTC	TRBD2	TRBV2	few	TRBJ2-5
CASSIQNTEAFF	TGTGCCAGTAGTATACAAAACACTGAAGCTTTCTTT	.	TRBV19	few	TRBJ1-1
CASKTGTGDEKLFF	TGTGCCAGCAAGACCGGGACAGGGGATGAAAAACTGTTTTTT	TRBD1	TRBV7-2	.	TRBJ1-4
CASSSEGGETQYF	TGTGCCAGCAGCTCCGAGGGAGGCGAGACCCAGTACTTC	.	TRBV11-2	.	TRBJ2-5
CSGVQGSYGYTF	TGCAGCGGGGTCCAGGGCAGCTATGGCTACACCTTC	.	TRBV29-1	few	TRBJ1-2
CASTPDNKPYEQYF	TGCGCCAGTACCCCCGACAACAAGCCCTACGAGCAGTACTTC	.	TRBV5-1	.	TRBJ2-7
CAWSVTGSPLHF	TGTGCCTGGAGTGTGACCGGTTCACCCCTCCACTTT	.	TRBV30	once	TRBJ1-6
CASSVGERGMPGELFF	TGTGCCAGCAGCGTAGGGGAGAGGGGGATGCCCGGGGAGCTGTTTTTT	.	TRBV9	.	TRBJ2-2
CASREEGNSPLHF	TGTGCCAGCAGGGAGGAGGGTAATTCACCCCTCCACTTT	.	TRBV27	.	TRBJ1-6
CASSSAPRANTEAFF	TGTGCCAGCAGCTCAGCCCCCAGGGCGAACACTGAAGCTTTCTTT	.	TRBV25-1	.	TRBJ1-1
CASSQDMPGGGEKLFF	TGCGCCAGCAGCCAAGATATGCCAGGTGGGGGAGAAAAACTGTTTTTT	.	TRBV4-3	.	TRBJ1-4
CSVEGDRVDTEAFF	TGCAGCGTCGAGGGGGACAGGGTAGACACTGAAGCTTTCTTT	TRBD1	TRBV29-1	.	TRBJ1-1
CSALGTGGFGYTF	TGCAGCGCCCTCGGGACAGGGGGCTTTGGCTACACCTTC	TRBD1	TRBV29-1	.	TRBJ1-2
CASSLDGRGGRDEAFF	TGTGCCAGCAGCTTAGACGGTAGGGGAGGACGTGATGAAGCTTTCTTT	.	TRBV7-2	few	TRBJ1-1
CASVSRETQYF	TGTGCCAGCGTTAGTAGGGAGACCCAGTACTTC	.	TRBV28	.	TRBJ2-5
CASSVTGTGELFF	TGTGCCAGCAGCGTTACAGGGACCGGGGAGCTGTTTTTT	.	TRBV9	few	TRBJ2-2
CASSRNGQGDYEQYF	TGTGCCAGCAGCAGAAACGGACAGGGCGACTACGAGCAGTACTTC	TRBD1	TRBV7-2	.	TRBJ2-7
CATRGSGAMGETQYF	TGTGCCACCCGGGGTAGCGGGGCCATGGGAGAGACCCAGTACTTC	TRBD2	TRBV10-3	few	TRBJ2-5
CSVTRAGGSYEQYF	TGCAGCGTAACACGAGCGGGGGGCTCCTACGAGCAGTACTTC	TRBD2	TRBV29-1	few	TRBJ2-7
CSENGALYGYTF	TGCAGCGAAAACGGGGCACTCTATGGCTACACCTTC	.	TRBV29-1	.	TRBJ1-2
CASSLDLGSNQPQHF	TGTGCCAGCAGCTTAGATCTGGGTAGCAATCAGCCCCAGCATTTT	.	TRBV11-2	.	TRBJ1-5
CAWKDTGGGYTF	TGTGCCTGGAAGGATACAGGGGGCGGCTACACCTTC	TRBD1	TRBV30	.	TRBJ1-2
CSGGDTRYEQYF	TGCAGCGGCGGGGACACTCGCTACGAGCAGTACTTC	.	TRBV29-1	few	TRBJ2-7
CAIRNHRDDTEAFF	TGTGCCATCCGCAATCACAGGGACGACACTGAAGCTTTCTTT	.	TRBV10-3	many	TRBJ1-1
CATRTGGRDTEAFF	TGTGCCACAAGGACAGGGGGTAGAGACACTGAAGCTTTCTTT	TRBD1	TRBV5-5	.	TRBJ1-1
CASGHRGGGYTF	TGTGCCAGCGGACACAGGGGAGGTGGCTACACCTTC	TRBD1	TRBV11-2	.	TRBJ1-2
CASSSGQSVPQHF	TGTGCCAGCTCCTCGGGACAGTCAGTGCCCCAGCATTTT	TRBD1	TRBV18	.	TRBJ1-5
CAWSPGLAGGTDTQYF	TGTGCCTGGAGTCCGGGACTAGCGGGGGGTACAGATACGCAGTATTTT	TRBD2	TRBV30	.	TRBJ2-3
CASSLFRGADTQYF	TGTGCCAGCAGTTTATTTCGGGGCGCAGATACGCAGTATTTT	.	TRBV27	.	TRBJ2-3
CASSQESSGGPSAKNIQYF	TGCGCCAGCAGCCAAGAGTCAAGCGGGGGGCCATCAGCCAAAAACATTCAGTACTTC	TRBD2	TRBV4-1	.	TRBJ2-4
CASMRDSYNSPLHF	TGTGCCAGCATGAGGGACTCCTATAATTCACCCCTCCACTTT	.	TRBV25-1	.	TRBJ1-6
CSVEVQGLHTEAFF	TGCAGCGTTGAGGTACAGGGGCTGCACACTGAAGCTTTCTTT	TRBD1	TRBV29-1	.	TRBJ1-1
CAWSVLAVPETQYF	TGTGCCTGGAGTGTACTGGCAGTTCCAGAGACCCAGTACTTC	.	TRBV30	once	TRBJ2-5
CASSRQGVSYNEQFF	TGTGCCAGTAGTAGACAGGGTGTTTCCTACAATGAGCAGTTCTTC	TRBD1	TRBV19	.	TRBJ2-1
CASSLGRTGPNQPQHF	TGTGCCAGCAGCTTAGGGCGGACAGGGCCTAATCAGCCCCAGCATTTT	TRBD1	TRBV13	.	TRBJ1-5
CASSVGGDGDTQYF	TGTGCCAGCAGCGTAGGGGGGGATGGAGATACGCAGTATTTT	.	TRBV9	.	TRBJ2-3